This record looks at one T cell receptor (beta chain) sequence and its context. Antigen: not known. Using immunoSEQ multiplex PCR, the repertoire was profiled, and TCRdb retains in-frame clones only, with some absent. This sample has about 64,000 clones, with around nine tenths found just once. This entry comes from a study of graft-versus-host responses after intestinal transplantation. Turning to the study itself: Isolated intestinal, liver-intestinal, or multivisceral transplants had been given to the recipients. Every transplant recipient was induced with anti-thymocyte globulin, then maintained on tacrolimus and steroids for two to four years.

Study-level results: Marrow from the recipient contained GvH clones, some of which had appeared first in ileum or blood.

CDR1 and CDR2 from the germline V gene are SEHNR and FQNEAQ (reference sequence). J gave up 1 base and V 4 bases, and 1 base lay outside the gene matches. The CDR3 is 16 residues long. Sequenced material: unstimulated CD8+ T cells sorted from spleen or lymph node cells, taken before transplant. The clonotype was recovered from a human donor who was the organ donor for an intestinal transplant. V gene TRBV7-9 combines with J gene TRBJ2-1; 13 positions agree with TRBD2. CDR3 coding DNA: TGTGCCAGCAGCTGGGGACTAGCGGGATCCTACAATGAGCAGTTCTTC. This encodes CASSWGLAGSYNEQFF.